Below, 2 T cell receptor beta chains from the same sample are listed, as sequenced in a study of shared clonotypes between healthy human individuals. Here immunoSEQ multiplex PCR was the method, and the copy in TCRdb shows in-frame clones only, minus some. The repertoire consists of about 820,000 clones, with approximately 92% occurring once and the leading ten covering 24%. CD8 cells classed as naive were CD45RO-negative and positively selected for CCR7, excluding terminally differentiated effector memory CD45RA+ cells. The sequenced sample consisted of naive CD8+ T cells sorted from blood. The receptor source for this set is a young man in good health.

The chain couples TRBV5-4 to TRBJ1-4, with D perhaps matching TRBD1 (5 bases). Trimming removed 4 bases from V and 0 bases from J, with 13 bases in between. The CDR3 loop spans 16 amino acids. CDR1 is SGHNT and CDR2 is YYREEE in the germline V gene (reference sequence). For the CDR3, the DNA is TGTGCCAGCAGCCAGAATGACAGTCCAACTAATGAAAAACTGTTTTTT. It specifies CASSQNDSPTNEKLFF.

This clone has a handful of counts. This sequence joins TRBV9 and TRBJ1-1; D uncertain. Germline V gene data show CDR1 as SGDLS and CDR2 as YYNGEE. The CDR3 has 15 amino acids. V was trimmed by 2 bases and J by 2 bases, leaving 13 bases between them. The CDR3, as DNA: TGTGCCAGCAGCGTGACTGGTGGGGATAACACTGAAGCTTTCTTT. Translation gives CASSVTGGDNTEAFF.